This TCR beta chain was recovered during a study of CD8+ T cells in alopecia areata. Sequencing templates came from extracted RNA that was reverse transcribed into cDNA. TCRdb's copy holds only in-frame clones and misses some; the assay was immunoSEQ multiplex PCR. This table holds about 180,000 clones, around three fifths found once. This clone was seen many times. Specimens obtained from alopecia areata patients comprised lesional scalp punch biopsies and peripheral blood. With 3 bases removed from V and 5 bases from J, the gap between germline ends came to 13 bases. This CDR3 comprises 15 residues. The V gene's germline CDR1 is LNHDA and CDR2 SQIVND (reference sequence).

The J gene is TRBJ2-2, the V gene TRBV19, with D possibly matching TRBD2 (7 bases). The receptor's source is a human donor with alopecia areata. Sequencing used CD4+ T cells sorted from blood, obtained at week 0. The CDR3 region has the DNA TGTGCCAGTAGTATGTCGGGGGGCGCGACCGGGGAGCTGTTTTTT. As protein: CASSMSGGATGELFF.